The rows below give T cell receptor beta chains drawn from one sample of a study of cytomegalovirus exposure and HLA in healthy donors. This table comes from immunoSEQ multiplex PCR, and its TCRdb copy is limited to in-frame clones, with some not included. The sample includes around 100,000 clones, roughly 80% seen only once; the top ten take roughly 4.5%. The sequenced sample consisted of PBMCs. These receptors were taken from a woman between 40 and 55 years old in good health and CMV-seropositive. The CDR3 runs from the conserved cysteine through the conserved F or W. Each record gives: V gene, clone size, D gene, J gene, CDR3 protein, CDR3 DNA. The D gene is left open where the match is weak. Clone size is not always given. Where it is, it says once, few, many or a class for expanded clones.

>TRBV5-4|-|-|TRBJ2-3
CASSVSRVGLTDTQYF
TGTGCCAGCAGCGTCTCACGGGTGGGTCTCACAGATACGCAGTATTTT
>TRBV5-1|once|TRBD2|TRBJ2-3
CASSLGGTSGSPDTQYF
TGCGCCAGCAGCTTGGGGGGGACTAGCGGGAGTCCAGATACGCAGTATTTT
>TRBV19|-|-|TRBJ2-3
CASSLAPDTQYF
TGTGCCAGTAGCCTAGCACCAGATACGCAGTATTTT
>TRBV14|-|TRBD2|TRBJ2-6
CASSQGGGARSGANVLTF
TGTGCCAGCAGCCAAGGGGGGGGAGCCCGCTCTGGGGCCAACGTCCTGACTTTC
>TRBV7-2|-|TRBD2|TRBJ2-4
CASSFIGRDIQYF
TGTGCCAGCAGCTTTATAGGGAGGGACATTCAGTACTTC
>TRBV19|-|-|TRBJ2-5
CASSQLAWETQYF
TGTGCCAGTAGTCAGCTAGCGTGGGAGACCCAGTACTTC
>TRBV10-3|-|TRBD2|TRBJ2-5
CAISGGGETQYF
TGTGCCATCAGTGGGGGGGGAGAGACCCAGTACTTC
>TRBV11-2|-|TRBD1|TRBJ2-2
CASSYGQGRNTGELFF
TGTGCCAGCAGCTACGGACAGGGGAGGAACACCGGGGAGCTGTTTTTT
>TRBV6-1|once|TRBD2|TRBJ2-7
CASSGGAGVGHEQYF
TGTGCCAGCAGTGGGGGAGCGGGAGTGGGTCACGAGCAGTACTTC
>TRBV5-6|-|TRBD1|TRBJ1-4
CASSFLGQGNNEKLFF
TGTGCCAGCAGCTTTTTAGGACAGGGGAATAATGAAAAACTGTTTTTT
>TRBV6-1|-|TRBD2|TRBJ2-5
CASSTSGSRGETQYF
TGTGCCAGCAGCACTAGCGGGAGCAGAGGTGAGACCCAGTACTTC
>TRBV7-9|-|TRBD1|TRBJ2-3
CASSLGSGQGAGDTQYF
TGTGCCAGCAGCTTAGGATCGGGCCAGGGGGCGGGAGATACGCAGTATTTT
>TRBV13|-|TRBD2|TRBJ2-4
CASSLWREGGIQYF
TGTGCCAGCAGCTTATGGCGGGAGGGCGGCATTCAGTACTTC
>TRBV2|-|TRBD1|TRBJ2-2
CASSNNRGSGELFF
TGTGCCAGCAGTAACAACAGGGGGTCCGGGGAGCTGTTTTTT
>TRBV18|-|-|TRBJ2-5
CASSPNSATLQETQYF
TGTGCCAGCTCACCAAATTCGGCGACACTCCAAGAGACCCAGTACTTC
>TRBV7-6|-|TRBD2|TRBJ2-1
CASSLEAGVPHEQFF
TGTGCCAGCAGCTTAGAAGCGGGAGTCCCACATGAGCAGTTCTTC
>TRBV29-1|few|-|TRBJ1-1
CSGRGQENTEAFF
TGCAGCGGGAGGGGTCAGGAGAACACTGAAGCTTTCTTT
>TRBV19|-|-|TRBJ1-5
CASTPGPGGNQPQHF
TGTGCCAGTACCCCCGGGCCGGGGGGTAATCAGCCCCAGCATTTT
>TRBV5-4|-|-|TRBJ2-7
CASSLGERRGLSYEQYF
TGTGCCAGCAGCTTGGGGGAGAGGCGGGGACTCTCCTACGAGCAGTACTTC
>TRBV30|-|-|TRBJ1-1
CAWSPTVLEAFF
TGTGCCTGGAGTCCTACGGTCTTGGAGGCTTTCTTT
>TRBV28|-|TRBD1|TRBJ2-7
CASNNPGQGTYEQYF
TGTGCCAGCAATAATCCGGGACAGGGTACCTACGAGCAGTACTTC
>TRBV28|-|-|TRBJ2-5
CASGKTDLETQYF
TGTGCCAGCGGGAAGACAGATCTAGAGACCCAGTACTTC
>TRBV27|-|-|TRBJ2-1
CASSFRPGAVYSPEQFF
TGTGCCAGCAGTTTTCGCCCAGGGGCGGTCTATAGTCCTGAGCAGTTCTTC
>TRBV4-3|once|TRBD1|TRBJ2-7
CASSQDRDREDEQYF
TGCGCCAGCAGCCAAGATAGGGACAGGGAGGACGAGCAGTACTTC
>TRBV6-1|-|-|TRBJ1-1
CASSEPGSRTEAFF
TGTGCCAGCAGTGAACCAGGGTCTAGGACTGAAGCTTTCTTT
>TRBV29-1|-|TRBD1|TRBJ1-1
CSVGGTANTEAFF
TGCAGCGTTGGAGGGACAGCTAACACTGAAGCTTTCTTT
>TRBV18|-|-|TRBJ1-2
CASAAGVSGYTF
TGTGCCAGCGCGGCAGGGGTGTCTGGCTACACCTTC
>TRBV7-6|-|-|TRBJ2-1
CASGQRGYNEQFF
TGTGCCAGCGGCCAACGGGGTTACAATGAGCAGTTCTTC
>TRBV11-3|-|-|TRBJ2-5
CASSHRDSQETQYF
TGTGCCAGCAGCCACCGCGACAGCCAAGAGACCCAGTACTTC
>TRBV28|-|-|TRBJ1-6
CASSFPVVYSPLHF
TGTGCCAGCAGTTTCCCGGTAGTTTATTCACCCCTCCACTTT
>TRBV7-2|few|-|TRBJ2-3
CASSLVGGAGTDTQYF
TGTGCCAGCAGCTTAGTGGGGGGGGCTGGCACAGATACGCAGTATTTT
>TRBV2|-|-|TRBJ2-7
CASPEGASPISSYEQYF
TGTGCCAGCCCCGAGGGCGCCTCACCTATTAGCTCCTACGAGCAGTACTTC
>TRBV18|-|-|TRBJ2-1
CASSPLGDNYNEQFF
TGTGCCAGCTCACCATTGGGAGATAATTACAATGAGCAGTTCTTC
>TRBV4-2|-|-|TRBJ1-4
CASSQEAGRRNEKLFF
TGTGCCAGCAGCCAAGAGGCGGGACGGCGAAATGAAAAACTGTTTTTT
>TRBV5-8|-|-|TRBJ1-5
CASSLGAGYQPQHF
TGTGCCAGCAGCTTGGGGGCAGGGTATCAGCCCCAGCATTTT
>TRBV7-8|-|TRBD1|TRBJ2-3
CASSSHHRGFMDTQYF
TGTGCCAGCAGCTCCCATCACAGGGGCTTTATGGATACGCAGTATTTT
>TRBV21-1|-|-|TRBJ1-2
CASSERQTNYGYTF
TGTGCCAGCAGCGAAAGACAGACCAACTATGGCTACACCTTC
>TRBV5-1|-|-|TRBJ2-1
CASSWGGVNNEQFF
TGCGCCAGCAGCTGGGGCGGGGTTAACAATGAGCAGTTCTTC
>TRBV27|-|TRBD1|TRBJ1-1
CASSLDRGTEAFF
TGTGCCAGCAGCCTAGACAGGGGCACTGAAGCTTTCTTT
>TRBV11-2|-|TRBD1|TRBJ1-2
CASSLAPTGRRHGYTF
TGTGCCAGCAGCTTAGCTCCGACAGGGAGAAGACATGGCTACACCTTC
>TRBV21-1|-|-|TRBJ2-5
CASSRIPRVTQYF
TGTGCCAGCAGCCGAATTCCAAGAGTGACCCAGTACTTC
>TRBV2|-|-|TRBJ2-3
CASTRAGPSTDTQYF
TGTGCCAGCACCAGAGCGGGTCCAAGCACAGATACGCAGTATTTT
>TRBV2|-|-|TRBJ1-1
CASTAENTEAFF
TGTGCCAGCACGGCGGAGAACACTGAAGCTTTCTTT
>TRBV6-1|-|TRBD1|TRBJ1-2
CAGRTGGSGNYGYTF
TGTGCCGGTAGGACAGGGGGCAGCGGTAACTATGGCTACACCTTC
>TRBV7-9|-|-|TRBJ1-1
CSSSQNAGPRMTEAFF
TGTTCCAGCAGCCAAAACGCGGGACCTCGGATGACTGAAGCTTTCTTT
>TRBV28|-|-|TRBJ2-7
CASSPPGKFHEQYF
TGTGCCAGCAGCCCTCCAGGGAAGTTCCACGAGCAGTACTTC
>TRBV29-1|once|TRBD2|TRBJ2-6
CSVGVGRASSGANVLTF
TGCAGCGTTGGGGTGGGGAGGGCCAGCTCTGGGGCCAACGTCCTGACTTTC
>TRBV5-8|-|TRBD1|TRBJ1-1
CASSSQGVNTEAFF
TGTGCCAGCAGTTCTCAGGGGGTGAACACTGAAGCTTTCTTT
>TRBV6-5|few|TRBD1|TRBJ1-2
CASSTDRGKGYTF
TGTGCCAGCAGCACGGACAGGGGGAAAGGCTACACCTTC
>TRBV7-9|few|-|TRBJ1-4
CASSYRQAHEKLFF
TGTGCCAGCAGCTACCGACAGGCGCATGAAAAACTGTTTTTT
>TRBV6-6|few|-|TRBJ2-7
CASSGGLIYEQYF
TGTGCCAGCAGCGGGGGACTTATCTACGAGCAGTACTTC
>TRBV6-4|-|-|TRBJ2-3
CASSEVSGSGTQYF
TGTGCCAGCAGTGAAGTATCGGGTAGTGGTACGCAGTATTTT
>TRBV7-2|-|TRBD2|TRBJ2-5
CASELAAYGGETQYF
TGTGCCAGTGAACTAGCGGCCTATGGGGGAGAGACCCAGTACTTC
>TRBV25-1|-|TRBD2|TRBJ2-1
CASSDPGRHNNEQFF
TGTGCCAGCAGTGACCCCGGGAGGCACAACAATGAGCAGTTCTTC
>TRBV5-4|-|TRBD1|TRBJ2-7
CASSNPGTGDYEQYF
TGTGCCAGCAGCAATCCTGGGACAGGGGACTACGAGCAGTACTTC
>TRBV7-9|-|TRBD2|TRBJ2-1
CASSLAAGAKYNEQFF
TGTGCCAGCAGCTTAGCGGCGGGAGCGAAGTACAATGAGCAGTTCTTC
>TRBV18|-|-|TRBJ1-2
CASSPGGGWGYTF
TGTGCCAGCTCACCCGGCGGAGGGTGGGGCTACACCTTC